This T cell receptor (beta chain) was captured in a study of blood T cells in healthy people across ages. The wider study: T cells yielded about one barcoded beta molecule per two cells through template switching. Broader study findings: Lack of knowledge of donor CMV status possibly confounded expanded clonotype changes. In long-lived donors, naive CD4+ cell counts and diversity exceeded those of aged donors.

Together with a sample-barcoded 5' primer, a J-beta primer mix was included in a second PCR lasting about 6 to 11 cycles. In TCRdb, the 5' RACE reads were re-called with MiXCR into one record per CDR3 protein. This table holds about 640,000 distinct CDR3 sequences, 40% to 45% found once. The CDR3 length is 11 residues. Germline V gene data show CDR1 as DFQATT and CDR2 as SNEGSKA (reference sequence). V was clipped by 3 bases and J by 5 bases, with 7 bases between them. In this sample, this clonotype turned up a few times. The antigen is not known. Per sample, extraction of total RNA gave at least 5.5 micrograms in every case.

V is TRBV20-1 and J is TRBJ2-5; no reliable D call. The sequencing sample was made of blood. The sequence came from an older man in good health. The CDR3 reads CSASNRETQYF. DNA of the CDR3: TGCAGTGCTAGTAATCGTGAGACCCAGTACTTC.